A selection of T cell receptor beta chains follows, all from one sample in a study of blood T cell repertoires in COVID-19. The data were produced by immunoSEQ multiplex PCR, yet TCRdb's version contains in-frame clones alone and is incomplete. The data hold some 300,000 clones, with 65% to 90% observed a single time. Sequenced input: peripheral blood. The source of these receptors is a woman between 70 and 85 years old with COVID-19, enrolled during active disease. Each CDR3 is given with its conserved first and last residue. The order of the fields is D gene, V gene, clone size, J gene, CDR3 DNA, CDR3 protein. The D gene is left open where the match is weak. Clone size is stated in some rows and not others, as once, few, many or a class when expanded.

D gene: TRBD1
V gene: TRBV5-8
clone size: .
J gene: TRBJ1-6
CDR3 DNA: TGTGCCAGCAGCTTGGTTTTGAAGGGGGCTGGGCATTCACCCCTCCACTTT
CDR3 protein: CASSLVLKGAGHSPLHF

D gene: TRBD1
V gene: TRBV6-4
clone size: .
J gene: TRBJ1-2
CDR3 DNA: TGTGCCAGCAGTAGGGACAGCCTGGACTATGGCTACACCTTC
CDR3 protein: CASSRDSLDYGYTF

D gene: TRBD1
V gene: TRBV5-1
clone size: .
J gene: TRBJ2-7
CDR3 DNA: TGCGCCAGCAGCTTGAGGGACAGGAGCTCCTACGAGCAGTACTTC
CDR3 protein: CASSLRDRSSYEQYF

D gene: .
V gene: TRBV7-9
clone size: .
J gene: TRBJ1-1
CDR3 DNA: TGTGCCAGCAGCTTAGCGAGGCAGGGTCTGAACACTGAAGCTTTCTTT
CDR3 protein: CASSLARQGLNTEAFF

D gene: TRBD1
V gene: TRBV27
clone size: once
J gene: TRBJ1-1
CDR3 DNA: TGTGCCAGCAGTTTGGACGGGACAGGGTCTGAAGCTTTCTTT
CDR3 protein: CASSLDGTGSEAFF

D gene: .
V gene: TRBV11-2
clone size: .
J gene: TRBJ2-7
CDR3 DNA: TGTGCCAGCAGCTTAGATCGGGGGAACGAGCAGTACTTC
CDR3 protein: CASSLDRGNEQYF

D gene: TRBD1
V gene: TRBV18
clone size: .
J gene: TRBJ1-6
CDR3 DNA: TGTGCCAGCTCCCCCAGACAGGGGACGGATTCACCCCTCCACTTT
CDR3 protein: CASSPRQGTDSPLHF

D gene: .
V gene: TRBV2
clone size: .
J gene: TRBJ1-6
CDR3 DNA: TGTGCCAGCAGGTTAGGGGGTGGGAATTCACCCCTCCACTTT
CDR3 protein: CASRLGGGNSPLHF

D gene: .
V gene: TRBV4-3
clone size: few
J gene: TRBJ2-1
CDR3 DNA: TGCGCCAGCAGCCTCCGGACGGGGAATGAGCAGTTCTTC
CDR3 protein: CASSLRTGNEQFF

D gene: .
V gene: TRBV6-1
clone size: once
J gene: TRBJ1-5
CDR3 DNA: TGTGCCAGCAGTGAACCTCGGACAACAAGTCAGCCCCAGCATTTT
CDR3 protein: CASSEPRTTSQPQHF

D gene: .
V gene: TRBV5-5
clone size: .
J gene: TRBJ2-5
CDR3 DNA: TGTGCCAGCAGCTGGGGCATGCAAGAGACCCAGTACTTC
CDR3 protein: CASSWGMQETQYF

D gene: .
V gene: TRBV7-2
clone size: .
J gene: TRBJ2-3
CDR3 DNA: TGTGCCAGCAGCTTGATAGGAGGCGGGGGCCGGACAGATACGCAGTATTTT
CDR3 protein: CASSLIGGGGRTDTQYF

D gene: TRBD1
V gene: TRBV6-5
clone size: .
J gene: TRBJ1-2
CDR3 DNA: TGTGCCAGCAGTTACAGTGGGACAGTCCCAAGAGGCTACACCTTC
CDR3 protein: CASSYSGTVPRGYTF

D gene: .
V gene: TRBV2
clone size: .
J gene: TRBJ2-1
CDR3 DNA: TGTGCCAGCAGTGAAAACAGTTACAATGAGCAGTTCTTC
CDR3 protein: CASSENSYNEQFF

D gene: .
V gene: TRBV24-1
clone size: .
J gene: TRBJ1-1
CDR3 DNA: TGTGCCACCAGTGGACGGGGTGGAGTCGACACTGAAGCTTTCTTT
CDR3 protein: CATSGRGGVDTEAFF

D gene: .
V gene: TRBV5-8
clone size: .
J gene: TRBJ1-3
CDR3 DNA: TGTGCCAGCAGCTTGAGGGGGGGCTCTGGAAACACCATATATTTT
CDR3 protein: CASSLRGGSGNTIYF

D gene: .
V gene: TRBV5-1
clone size: .
J gene: TRBJ2-7
CDR3 DNA: TGCGCCAGCAGCTTCCCGGGAGAAACCTACGAGCAGTACTTC
CDR3 protein: CASSFPGETYEQYF

D gene: .
V gene: TRBV5-1
clone size: .
J gene: TRBJ1-2
CDR3 DNA: TGCGCCAGCAGCTTAGAAACAGGACCTAACTATGGCTACACCTTC
CDR3 protein: CASSLETGPNYGYTF

D gene: .
V gene: TRBV7-3
clone size: once
J gene: TRBJ1-2
CDR3 DNA: TGTGCCAGCAGCTTAGCGGGGAACTATGGCTACACCTTC
CDR3 protein: CASSLAGNYGYTF

D gene: .
V gene: TRBV5-1
clone size: few
J gene: TRBJ1-1
CDR3 DNA: TGCGCCAGCAGCAGCCAAACAGGGAACACTGAAGCTTTCTTT
CDR3 protein: CASSSQTGNTEAFF

D gene: TRBD1
V gene: TRBV7-2
clone size: .
J gene: TRBJ1-2
CDR3 DNA: TGTGCCAGCAGCTTAGCCACAGGGGCGGGGTATGGCTACACCTTC
CDR3 protein: CASSLATGAGYGYTF

D gene: TRBD1
V gene: TRBV12-5
clone size: .
J gene: TRBJ1-2
CDR3 DNA: TGTGCTAGTGGTTTGGTCCTGGCTCTGGACAGGACTAACTATGGCTACACCTTC
CDR3 protein: CASGLVLALDRTNYGYTF

D gene: .
V gene: TRBV30
clone size: .
J gene: TRBJ1-2
CDR3 DNA: TGTGCCTGGAATCGGAACTATGGCTACACCTTC
CDR3 protein: CAWNRNYGYTF

D gene: .
V gene: TRBV3-1/TRBV3-2
clone size: .
J gene: TRBJ1-2
CDR3 DNA: TGTGCCAGCAGCCAAGAGTCCATAGCTAACTATGGCTACACCTTC
CDR3 protein: CASSQESIANYGYTF

D gene: .
V gene: TRBV28
clone size: .
J gene: TRBJ1-6
CDR3 DNA: TGTGCCAGCAGTTCTCACTCTAGACAGGTATCTAATTCACCCCTCCACTTT
CDR3 protein: CASSSHSRQVSNSPLHF

D gene: .
V gene: TRBV2
clone size: .
J gene: TRBJ1-2
CDR3 DNA: TGTGCCAGCACGGGTTATGGCTATGGCTACACCTTC
CDR3 protein: CASTGYGYGYTF

D gene: TRBD1
V gene: TRBV6-1
clone size: .
J gene: TRBJ1-1
CDR3 DNA: TGTGCCAGCAGTGACAGGGGGCTGAATCTGAACACTGAAGCTTTCTTT
CDR3 protein: CASSDRGLNLNTEAFF

D gene: TRBD2
V gene: TRBV18
clone size: .
J gene: TRBJ2-7
CDR3 DNA: TGTGCCAGCTCACCATCCAGGACTAGTCTCTACGAGCAGTACTTC
CDR3 protein: CASSPSRTSLYEQYF

D gene: TRBD1
V gene: TRBV7-2
clone size: .
J gene: TRBJ1-1
CDR3 DNA: TGTGCCAGCACCCGACAGGGGGGGGACACTGAAGCTTTCTTT
CDR3 protein: CASTRQGGDTEAFF

D gene: .
V gene: TRBV27
clone size: .
J gene: TRBJ2-5
CDR3 DNA: TGTGCCAGCAGTTTATTCTCGCGGGTACAAGAGACCCAGTACTTC
CDR3 protein: CASSLFSRVQETQYF

D gene: TRBD1
V gene: TRBV6-6
clone size: .
J gene: TRBJ1-4
CDR3 DNA: TGTGCCAGCAGTGCATCCGACAGGGGCAGTGAAAAACTGTTTTTT
CDR3 protein: CASSASDRGSEKLFF

D gene: TRBD2
V gene: TRBV7-2
clone size: .
J gene: TRBJ2-7
CDR3 DNA: TGTGCCAGCAGCTTGCTAGCGGACGGGACCTACGAGCAGTACTTC
CDR3 protein: CASSLLADGTYEQYF

D gene: .
V gene: TRBV29-1
clone size: few
J gene: TRBJ1-1
CDR3 DNA: TGCAGCGTTGGTAACCGGGGGAACACTGAAGCTTTCTTT
CDR3 protein: CSVGNRGNTEAFF

D gene: TRBD1
V gene: TRBV5-6
clone size: once
J gene: TRBJ1-4
CDR3 DNA: TGTGCCAGCAGCTGGGGACAGGGCAGATGGGAAAAACTGTTTTTT
CDR3 protein: CASSWGQGRWEKLFF

D gene: .
V gene: TRBV10-2
clone size: many
J gene: TRBJ1-3
CDR3 DNA: TGCGCCAGCTCTAGCTCAGAGGGAAACACCATATATTTT
CDR3 protein: CASSSSEGNTIYF

D gene: TRBD2
V gene: TRBV6-5
clone size: .
J gene: TRBJ2-7
CDR3 DNA: TGTGCCAGCAGTTACAGCGGGGGAACCTACGAGCAGTACTTC
CDR3 protein: CASSYSGGTYEQYF

D gene: .
V gene: TRBV6-2/TRBV6-3
clone size: .
J gene: TRBJ1-5
CDR3 DNA: TGTGCCAGCAGTTCTCTTGGCAATCAGCCCCAGCATTTT
CDR3 protein: CASSSLGNQPQHF

D gene: .
V gene: TRBV11-2
clone size: .
J gene: TRBJ2-2
CDR3 DNA: TGTGCCAGCAGCTTGACAGTTTTAACCGGGGAGCTGTTTTTT
CDR3 protein: CASSLTVLTGELFF

D gene: TRBD1
V gene: TRBV27
clone size: .
J gene: TRBJ2-7
CDR3 DNA: TGTGCCAGCAGTTTCGGGACAGTTTTCCGCGAGCAGTACTTC
CDR3 protein: CASSFGTVFREQYF

D gene: .
V gene: TRBV6-6
clone size: .
J gene: TRBJ2-7
CDR3 DNA: TGTGCCAGCAGCAGGGATCCGGGCTCCCCCTCCTACGAGCAGTACTTC
CDR3 protein: CASSRDPGSPSYEQYF

D gene: TRBD1
V gene: TRBV7-9
clone size: .
J gene: TRBJ1-2
CDR3 DNA: TGTGCCAGCAGCTTGGGACAGGTGAAGGATGGCTACACCTTC
CDR3 protein: CASSLGQVKDGYTF

D gene: TRBD2
V gene: TRBV7-2
clone size: .
J gene: TRBJ2-4
CDR3 DNA: TGTGCCAGCAGCTCCGGACTAGTACGCCACATTCAGTACTTC
CDR3 protein: CASSSGLVRHIQYF

D gene: TRBD2
V gene: TRBV7-2
clone size: .
J gene: TRBJ2-1
CDR3 DNA: TGTGCCAGCAGCTTCCGGACTAGCGGGGGGAGGGATGAGCAGTTCTTC
CDR3 protein: CASSFRTSGGRDEQFF

D gene: .
V gene: TRBV12-3/TRBV12-4
clone size: .
J gene: TRBJ1-5
CDR3 DNA: TGTGCCAGCGGCGGATATAGCAATCAGCCCCAGCATTTT
CDR3 protein: CASGGYSNQPQHF

D gene: .
V gene: TRBV11-3
clone size: .
J gene: TRBJ1-1
CDR3 DNA: TGTGCCAGCAGCTTTCAGGGGAGCACTGAAGCTTTCTTT
CDR3 protein: CASSFQGSTEAFF

D gene: .
V gene: TRBV12-3/TRBV12-4
clone size: .
J gene: TRBJ1-5
CDR3 DNA: TGTGCCAGCAGTTTTGGGGGCCGACAGCCCCAGCATTTT
CDR3 protein: CASSFGGRQPQHF

D gene: TRBD1
V gene: TRBV12-5
clone size: .
J gene: TRBJ1-1
CDR3 DNA: TGTGCTAGTGGTTTGCAGGGGGTCACTGAAGCTTTCTTT
CDR3 protein: CASGLQGVTEAFF

D gene: .
V gene: TRBV7-2
clone size: .
J gene: TRBJ2-5
CDR3 DNA: TGTGCCAGCAGCCCCTCCTACTGGGCCAGGGAGACCCAGTACTTC
CDR3 protein: CASSPSYWARETQYF

D gene: .
V gene: TRBV2
clone size: .
J gene: TRBJ2-1
CDR3 DNA: TGTGCCAGCGATGAGGGGGGACAGAGGCCCAATGAGCAGTTCTTC
CDR3 protein: CASDEGGQRPNEQFF

D gene: .
V gene: TRBV7-2
clone size: .
J gene: TRBJ1-1
CDR3 DNA: TGTGCCTCCCGGTCTCCCCGGAGGACTGAAGCTTTCTTT
CDR3 protein: CASRSPRRTEAFF

D gene: TRBD1
V gene: TRBV3-1/TRBV3-2
clone size: .
J gene: TRBJ1-1
CDR3 DNA: TGTGCCAGCAGCTATGACAGGGATACTGAAGCTTTCTTT
CDR3 protein: CASSYDRDTEAFF

D gene: .
V gene: TRBV6-2/TRBV6-3
clone size: once
J gene: TRBJ1-1
CDR3 DNA: TGTGCCAGCAGTTACCTACAGGGTTGGGCTGAAGCTTTCTTT
CDR3 protein: CASSYLQGWAEAFF

D gene: TRBD1
V gene: TRBV2
clone size: .
J gene: TRBJ1-4
CDR3 DNA: TGTGCCAGCACTAGGACAGGGGGTTCTAATGAAAAACTGTTTTTT
CDR3 protein: CASTRTGGSNEKLFF

D gene: TRBD2
V gene: TRBV2
clone size: once
J gene: TRBJ2-5
CDR3 DNA: TGTGCCAGCAGTGGGGGAGGGCAAGAGACCCAGTACTTC
CDR3 protein: CASSGGGQETQYF

D gene: TRBD1
V gene: TRBV29-1
clone size: .
J gene: TRBJ2-1
CDR3 DNA: TGCAGCGTAACAGGGGGGTTCGATCGTGAGCAGTTCTTC
CDR3 protein: CSVTGGFDREQFF

D gene: TRBD2
V gene: TRBV5-1
clone size: .
J gene: TRBJ2-1
CDR3 DNA: TGCGCCAGCAGCTTGGATCCTAGCGGGGGGGCTGAGCAGTTCTTC
CDR3 protein: CASSLDPSGGAEQFF

D gene: .
V gene: TRBV7-2
clone size: .
J gene: TRBJ2-5
CDR3 DNA: TGTGCCAGCAGCCTGAGGTCGTACGGGGAGACCCAGTACTTC
CDR3 protein: CASSLRSYGETQYF

D gene: TRBD2
V gene: TRBV24-1
clone size: .
J gene: TRBJ2-1
CDR3 DNA: TGTGCCACCAGTGGACTCAGCGGGACTTCAATGAACAATGAGCAGTTCTTC
CDR3 protein: CATSGLSGTSMNNEQFF

D gene: .
V gene: TRBV24-1
clone size: .
J gene: TRBJ1-1
CDR3 DNA: TGTGCCACCAGGCAGAAGATGAACACTGAAGCTTTCTTT
CDR3 protein: CATRQKMNTEAFF

D gene: .
V gene: TRBV10-3
clone size: .
J gene: TRBJ2-3
CDR3 DNA: TGTGCCATCAAAGAGGGAGCTACGCAGTATTTT
CDR3 protein: CAIKEGATQYF